These 32 T cell receptor beta chains share one sample of origin, sequenced in a study of blood T cell repertoires in COVID-19. Measured with immunoSEQ multiplex PCR; TCRdb has only the in-frame clones, and not every one. The data show under 55,000 clones, with around 86% seen just once and under 30% held by the top ten. The specimen was peripheral blood. These receptors originate from a human donor in a cohort sampled during active COVID-19.

V is TRBV19 and J is TRBJ1-2, with D possibly TRBD1 on 5 matching bases. Deletions cut 6 bases from V and 4 bases from J, with 12 bases between. CDR3 length equals 13 residues. CDR1 and CDR2 from the germline V gene are LNHDA and SQIVND (reference sequence). CDR3 sequence (DNA): TGTGCCAGTAGCCCCAAGGACACCTATGGCTACACCTTC. Amino acids: CASSPKDTYGYTF.

This clone was observed a handful of times. The V gene is TRBV19, the J gene TRBJ2-3; weak D call: TRBD2 (6 bases). Germline V gene data show CDR1 as LNHDA and CDR2 as SQIVND (reference sequence). The CDR3 extends over 13 amino acids. Trimming cost V 5 bases and J 6 bases, with 12 bases left between them. The CDR3 sequence: CASSGRFGDTQYF. The CDR3 DNA follows: TGTGCCAGTAGTGGGAGGTTCGGGGATACGCAGTATTTT.

This clone was counted only a few times. The chain links TRBV7-9 to TRBJ1-2; D ambiguous. Trimming left V 1 base short and J 7 bases short, with 7 bases between. The CDR3 runs to 12 residues. In germline, CDR1 is SEHNR, CDR2 FQNEAQ (reference sequence). This chain's CDR3 is CASSLDAGGYTF. The CDR3 DNA follows: TGTGCCAGCAGCTTAGACGCGGGTGGCTACACCTTC.

The V and J genes are TRBV3-1 (or the pseudogene TRBV3-2) and TRBJ2-3; no firm D call. This CDR3 has 14 amino acids. The V gene lost 1 base and the J gene lost 4 bases, with 9 bases spanning the gap. CDR1 and CDR2 (germline): LGHDT, YNNKEL (reference sequence). For the CDR3, the DNA is TGTGCCAGCAGCCAAGTCGCCCGGTCAGATACGCAGTATTTT. Protein: CASSQVARSDTQYF.

V and J are TRBV2 and TRBJ2-3, with 10 bases aligning to TRBD2. The CDR3 totals 14 residues. V shed 5 bases, J shed 4 bases, and the junction held 3 bases outside the gene matches. Germline-derived CDR1 and CDR2 are SNHLY and FYNNEI. The DNA of the CDR3 is TGTGCCAGCAGTTTAGCGGGGGGCCCAGATACGCAGTATTTT. It yields the protein CASSLAGGPDTQYF.

This clone has a single count. The V call is TRBV2, the J call TRBJ2-7; weak D call: TRBD1 (5 bases). Germline V gives CDR1 SNHLY, CDR2 FYNNEI. V gave up 7 bases and J gave up 1 base, with 20 bases separating them. CDR3 size: 16 residues. CDR3 DNA: TGTGCCAGCAAGGAAGAGGCAGGGTTTGGATCCTACGAGCAGTACTTC. Protein sequence: CASKEEAGFGSYEQYF. Together with reference TRBV2 and TRBJ2-7, the CDR3 gives the full variable domain: EPEVTQTPSHQVTQMGQEVILRCVPISNHLYFYWYRQILGQKVEFLVSFYNNEISEKSEIFDDQFSVERPDGSNFTLKIRSTKLEDSAMYFCASKEEAGFGSYEQYFGPGTRLTVT.

The chain carries TRBV30 and TRBJ2-5, with D possibly matching TRBD1 (6 bases). This CDR3 comprises 14 residues. The V gene lost 4 bases and the J gene lost 2 bases, with 14 bases spanning the gap. Germline lookup yields CDR1 GTSNPN and CDR2 SVGIG (reference sequence). This CDR3 is CAWKVGAGQETQYF. CDR3 coding DNA: TGTGCCTGGAAGGTGGGGGCCGGACAAGAGACCCAGTACTTC.

This chain links TRBV20-1 with TRBJ1-1; unclear D gene. With 3 bases removed from V and 6 bases from J, the gap between germline ends came to 17 bases. The CDR3 has 14 residues. CDR1 is DFQATT and CDR2 is SNEGSKA in the germline V gene (reference sequence). The DNA of the CDR3 is TGCAGTGCTAGTACATACGGAGGAACCTCTGAAGCTTTCTTT. This codes for CSASTYGGTSEAFF.

V is TRBV5-1 and J is TRBJ2-1; D gene ambiguous. The CDR3 spans 12 residues. V was clipped by 3 bases and J by 9 bases, with 10 bases between them. Germline CDR1 and CDR2: SGHRS and YFSETQ. CDR3 in DNA: TGCGCCAGCAGCTCATCCACACCTGAGCAGTTCTTC. Amino acid sequence: CASSSSTPEQFF.

This clone was counted between two and nine times. The genes are TRBV11-2 and TRBJ2-7; 7 bases map to TRBD2. This CDR3 has 15 residues. V was pared by 1 base and J by 3 bases, with 6 bases of the junction left unmatched. The germline V gene has CDR1 SGHAT and CDR2 FQNNGV. CDR3 region: CASSLVGLADYEQYF. For the CDR3, the DNA is TGTGCCAGCAGCTTAGTAGGCCTAGCGGACTACGAGCAGTACTTC.

The rearrangement uses TRBV6-5 and TRBJ1-5; 8 nucleotides agree with TRBD1. The J segment lost 4 bases and the V segment lost 6 bases, leaving 5 bases of the junction unmatched. This CDR3 has 14 residues. Germline lookup yields CDR1 MNHEY and CDR2 SVGAGI. CDR3 region: CASRQGQGNQPQHF. CDR3 DNA: TGTGCCAGCAGACAAGGACAGGGTAATCAGCCCCAGCATTTT.

The rearrangement uses TRBV19 and TRBJ1-6, with 7 bases fitting TRBD1. The length of the CDR3 is 14 residues. V trimming: 5 bases; J trimming: 10 bases; junction bases outside the gene matches: 8. Germline V lookup: CDR1 LNHDA, CDR2 SQIVND (reference sequence). The CDR3 protein is CASSVGQTRSPLHF. DNA for the CDR3: TGTGCCAGTAGTGTGGGACAGACAAGGTCACCCCTCCACTTT.

The chain carries TRBV19 and TRBJ2-7, with 10 bases identical to TRBD2. Trimming cost V 5 bases and J 2 bases; bases outside gene matches: 6. The CDR3 spans 15 residues. CDR1 is LNHDA and CDR2 is SQIVND in the germline V gene (reference sequence). CDR3 nucleotide sequence: TGTGCCAGTAGTTCCCGGACTAGCGGCGCCTACGAGCAGTACTTC. Translating it yields CASSSRTSGAYEQYF.

The chain carries TRBV20-1 and TRBJ2-5; 8 bases agree with TRBD1. From germline, CDR1 is DFQATT and CDR2 SNEGSKA (reference sequence). This CDR3 spans 15 amino acids. The J segment lost 4 bases and the V segment lost 3 bases, leaving 10 bases of the junction unmatched. The CDR3 DNA follows: TGCAGTGCTAGTAGTGGGACAGGAGTTGGAGAGACCCAGTACTTC. Amino acids: CSASSGTGVGETQYF.

Only a few counts were recorded for this clone. The chain recombines TRBV7-2 with TRBJ1-5; perhaps TRBD1 as D (6 bases). The germline CDR1 and CDR2 sequences are SGHTA and FQGNSA. The CDR3 extends over 14 amino acids. With 5 bases removed from V and 5 bases from J, the gap between germline ends came to 13 bases. The CDR3 region is CASSLQGGDQPQHF. CDR3 coding DNA: TGTGCCAGCAGCCTACAGGGCGGTGATCAGCCCCAGCATTTT.

Comments on this clone: Since no conserved phenylalanine or tryptophan closes the CDR3, a read error is the likely cause. No DNA is shown, since the ends of the CDR3 on it are uncertain; the CDR3 is the one TCRdb lists. This chain connects TRBV6-4 to TRBJ2-7; the table's D call of TRBD1 was not tested on the DNA. The CDR3 adds up to 19 amino acids, both ends counted. The V gene's germline CDR1 is MRHNA and CDR2 SNTAGT. CDR3 loop: CASSDPFHDRRKVRTGGGS.

J is TRBJ1-1 and V is TRBV6-6, with D unresolved. This CDR3 is 13 amino acids long. Trimming removed 4 bases from V and 0 bases from J, with 6 bases in between. The germline V gene encodes CDR1 MNHNY and CDR2 SVGAGI (reference sequence). CDR3: CASSLTVNTEAFF. The CDR3 DNA sequence: TGTGCCAGCAGTTTAACAGTGAACACTGAAGCTTTCTTT.

The J gene is TRBJ2-3, the V gene TRBV5-1; TRBD2 matches at 7 bases. Germline CDR1 is SGHRS and CDR2 is YFSETQ. The CDR3 has 15 residues. With 5 bases clipped from V and 2 bases from J, the junction kept 8 bases outside the gene matches. The CDR3 nucleotides are TGCGCCAGCAGAGGTTTAGCGGGCTCCACAGATACGCAGTATTTT. It specifies CASRGLAGSTDTQYF. Full variable domain (missing parts from reference TRBV5-1 and TRBJ2-3): KAGVTQTPRYLIKTRGQQVTLSCSPISGHRSVSWYQQTPGQGLQFLFEYFSETQRNKGNFPGRFSGRQFSNSRSEMNVSTLELGDSALYLCASRGLAGSTDTQYFGPGTRLTVL.

V gene TRBV6-6 combines with J gene TRBJ1-1; TRBD1 agrees at 9 bases. The germline V gene encodes CDR1 MNHNY and CDR2 SVGAGI (reference sequence). V dropped 5 bases and J dropped 0; count of bases not matched to a gene: 7. This CDR3 contains 16 residues. CDR3 DNA sequence: TGTGCCAGCAGTCATCTACAGGGGGCCATGAACACTGAAGCTTTCTTT. Amino acid sequence: CASSHLQGAMNTEAFF.

The rearrangement uses TRBV7-3 and TRBJ2-5; 14 bases are a match to TRBD2. The CDR3 is made up of 16 amino acids. With V trimmed by 4 bases and J by 2 bases, 3 bases remained unmatched. Germline V gene sequence: CDR1 SGHTA, CDR2 FQGTGA. The CDR3 bases are TGTGCCAGCAGCTCCGGGACTAGCGGGGGTCAAGAGACCCAGTACTTC. Its protein product is CASSSGTSGGQETQYF.

This chain links TRBV7-2 with TRBJ2-5; 13 bases fit TRBD2. J lost 5 bases, V lost 5 bases, and 8 bases had no gene match. Germline V gene sequence: CDR1 SGHTA, CDR2 FQGNSA. The CDR3 totals 16 residues. CDR3 coding DNA: TGTGCCAGCAGCGCCGGACTAGCGGGAGTTGGGGAGACCCAGTACTTC. Translation: CASSAGLAGVGETQYF.

The chain joins TRBV5-1 to TRBJ2-6; the D gene is possibly TRBD1 (6 bases). V was cut by 4 bases and J by 3 bases, with 11 bases left in between. The CDR3 is 15 residues long. CDR1 and CDR2 (germline): SGHRS, YFSETQ. CDR3 nucleotide sequence: TGCGCCAGCAGCGCGGGCAGGGGTGGGGCCAACGTCCTGACTTTC. Protein: CASSAGRGGANVLTF. Full variable domain (outside the CDR3, taken from reference TRBV5-1 and TRBJ2-6): KAGVTQTPRYLIKTRGQQVTLSCSPISGHRSVSWYQQTPGQGLQFLFEYFSETQRNKGNFPGRFSGRQFSNSRSEMNVSTLELGDSALYLCASSAGRGGANVLTFGAGSRLTVL.

This sequence joins TRBV28 and TRBJ2-1; no firm D call. The CDR3 contains 14 residues. V gave up 6 bases and J gave up 7 bases, with 16 bases separating them. The germline V gene encodes CDR1 MDHEN and CDR2 SYDVKM. The CDR3 here is CASSLLLPSNEQFF. CDR3 bases: TGTGCCAGCAGCCTATTACTCCCTAGTAATGAGCAGTTCTTC.

The genes are TRBV6-5 and TRBJ2-4, with a possible D match to TRBD1 (5 bases). The CDR3 runs to 14 residues. V lost 11 bases to trimming and J lost 2 bases, with 16 bases between them. Germline values: CDR1 MNHEY, CDR2 SVGAGI. The CDR3 loop reads CAAGRQGTKNIQYF. In nucleotides, the CDR3 is TGTGCCGCAGGTCGGCAGGGCACCAAAAACATTCAGTACTTC.

The J gene is TRBJ2-5, the V gene TRBV12-5; 7 bases map to TRBD1. The CDR3 runs to 13 residues. Germline CDR1 reads LGHNT; CDR2 reads FRNRAP. V lost 6 bases, J lost 4 bases, and 5 bases stayed unmatched. The CDR3 spells CASGTTGRETQYF. CDR3 nucleotide sequence: TGTGCTAGTGGAACGACAGGGAGAGAGACCCAGTACTTC.

The chain is built from TRBV7-3 and TRBJ2-2; TRBD2 aligns across 7 bases. Germline V gene sequence: CDR1 SGHTA, CDR2 FQGTGA. V shed 2 bases and J 0 bases; nucleotides not matched to a gene: 3. There are 16 residues in the CDR3. The CDR3 DNA follows: TGTGCCAGCAGCTTAGGCGGACTAGCGAACACCGGGGAGCTGTTTTTT. Protein product: CASSLGGLANTGELFF.

This clone was observed a few times. Different DNA sequences within this sample yield the same CDR3. The chain links TRBV20-1 to TRBJ2-7; D ambiguous. V lost 3 bases to trimming and J lost 5 bases, with 8 bases between them. The CDR3 covers 11 residues. Germline assignment: CDR1 DFQATT and CDR2 SNEGSKA (reference sequence). DNA for the CDR3: TGCAGTGCTAGCTCTGGGCACGAGCAGTACTTC. Translating gives CSASSGHEQYF.

The chain joins TRBV10-3 to TRBJ1-1; TRBD1 might be the D (6 bases). With 8 bases removed from V and 4 bases from J, the gap between germline ends came to 14 bases. CDR3 length: 13 residues. The germline CDR1 and CDR2 sequences are ENHRY and SYGVKD. CDR3 sequence reads: CAIRGGQGTEAFF. For the CDR3, the DNA is TGTGCCATCCGGGGGGGGCAAGGCACTGAAGCTTTCTTT.

The chain recombines TRBV23-1 with TRBJ2-7; 9 bases agree with TRBD1. TRBV23-1 is known as an ORF, though its function is uncertain. With 10 bases clipped from V and 6 bases from J, the junction kept 10 bases outside the gene matches. This CDR3 spans 13 amino acids. In DNA form, the CDR3 reads TGCGCCATACAGACAGGGGGTCTCTCCGAGCAGTACTTC. Translation gives CAIQTGGLSEQYF.

The chain combines TRBV5-1 with TRBJ1-4; D is undetermined. The V gene lost 0 bases and the J gene lost 0 bases, with 3 bases spanning the gap. CDR1 is SGHRS and CDR2 is YFSETQ in the germline V gene. The length of the CDR3 is 14 residues. This CDR3 is CASSLGATNEKLFF. The CDR3 nucleotides read TGCGCCAGCAGCTTGGGAGCAACTAATGAAAAACTGTTTTTT.

The chain recombines TRBV6-1 with TRBJ1-3, with unresolved D. Germline V gene sequence: CDR1 MNHNS, CDR2 SASEGT. Trimming pared 3 bases from V and 6 bases from J, leaving 3 bases between. This CDR3 is 11 amino acids long. CDR3 nucleotides: TGTGCCAGCAGTGACATAAACACCATATATTTT. As protein: CASSDINTIYF.

This rearrangement joins TRBV7-2 to TRBJ1-2; 10 bases map to TRBD1. CDR1 is SGHTA, CDR2 FQGNSA, per germline. After removal of 5 bases from V and 7 bases from J, the junction contained 4 bases not matched to a gene. CDR3 size: 13 residues. CDR3 region: CASSRDRGSGYTF. The CDR3 DNA reads TGTGCCAGCAGCCGGGACAGGGGCAGTGGCTACACCTTC.